One sample yielded the 19 T cell receptor beta chains listed below, sequenced in a study of T cell repertoires in cytomegalovirus infection. These receptors have no known antigen. TCRdb called the reads again in MiXCR, with one record for every CDR3 protein. The sample includes around 71,000 distinct CDR3 sequences, 20% seen only once; the top ten take about 63%. Sequencing used CD8+ T cells from cultured PBMCs, obtained from culture after CMV antigen stimulation. The receptors shown here come from a human donor in good health (CMV status not recorded). Some clones in this sample may be carry-over from other donors' samples.

The chain links TRBV6-2 or TRBV6-3 to TRBJ2-1, with a weak D call TRBD1 (5 bases). The CDR3 runs 15 residues. Per germline, CDR1 MNHEY and CDR2 SVGEGT. The V end lost 4 bases, the J end lost 0 bases, and 10 bases lay between the germline ends. The CDR3 sequence: CASSSLDSSYNEQFF. DNA for the CDR3: TGTGCCAGCAGTTCCCTCGACAGCTCCTACAATGAGCAGTTCTTC.

This clonotype has only a few counts. The DNA for the CDR3 is TGTGCCAGCAAAAACGGGGAGCTGTTTTTT. It yields the protein CASKNGELFF. The V gene is TRBV6-2 or TRBV6-3, the J gene TRBJ2-2; D is uncertain. V lost 7 bases, J lost 7 bases, and 4 bases lay in between. This CDR3 comprises 10 residues. The germline CDR1 and CDR2 sequences are MNHEY and SVGEGT.

The chain has TRBV11-2 and TRBJ2-1, with D tentatively TRBD2 (6 bases). Germline V lookup: CDR1 SGHAT, CDR2 FQNNGV. The CDR3 is 16 residues long. Trimming removed 3 bases at V and 2 bases at J, with 14 bases between. The CDR3 spells CASSFNPGLTYNEQFF. CDR3 DNA: TGTGCCAGCAGCTTCAACCCGGGACTCACCTACAATGAGCAGTTCTTC. Filled out from reference TRBV11-2 and TRBJ2-1, the complete variable domain reads EAGVAQSPRYKIIEKRQSVAFWCNPISGHATLYWYQQILGQGPKLLIQFQNNGVVDDSQLPKDRFSAERLKGVDSTLKIQPAKLEDSAVYLCASSFNPGLTYNEQFFGPGTRLTVL.

This rearrangement joins TRBV5-4 to TRBJ2-3; the D is unclear. The CDR3 runs to 13 residues. The germline gives CDR1 SGHNT, CDR2 YYREEE (reference sequence). Trimming took 0 bases from V and 4 from J, leaving 6 bases between them. The CDR3 DNA sequence: TGTGCCAGCAGCTTGGCCAACTCAGATACGCAGTATTTT. Translated, it gives CASSLANSDTQYF.

The chain is built from TRBV7-6 and TRBJ1-5; no firm D call. Germline values: CDR1 SGHVS, CDR2 FNYEAQ. The CDR3 is 13 residues long. V shed 5 bases and J shed 3 bases, with 8 bases lying between them. This CDR3 reads CASSRSINQPQHF. The CDR3 nucleotides read TGTGCCAGCAGCCGCTCCATCAATCAGCCCCAGCATTTT.

This clonotype was recorded a few times. V usage is TRBV5-1 and J usage is TRBJ1-2; 8 nucleotides agree with TRBD1. From germline, CDR1 is SGHRS and CDR2 YFSETQ. The CDR3 has 17 residues. The junction had 16 bases not matched to a gene; V was cut back by 5 bases and J by 4 bases. The CDR3 sequence: CASSRRDRTPDSYGYTF. The CDR3 DNA sequence: TGCGCCAGCAGTCGCCGGGACAGGACTCCGGATAGCTATGGCTACACCTTC.

This clonotype was found a few times. The chain joins TRBV11-2 to TRBJ2-7; 8 bases line up with TRBD1. The germline V gene has CDR1 SGHAT and CDR2 FQNNGV. V shed 6 bases, J shed 7 bases, and the junction held 11 bases outside the gene matches. The CDR3 is 14 residues long. The CDR3 sequence is CASSAGQGRTEQYF. The CDR3 DNA sequence: TGTGCCAGCAGTGCTGGACAGGGACGGACAGAGCAGTACTTC. The whole variable domain, filled in from reference TRBV11-2 and TRBJ2-7, reads EAGVAQSPRYKIIEKRQSVAFWCNPISGHATLYWYQQILGQGPKLLIQFQNNGVVDDSQLPKDRFSAERLKGVDSTLKIQPAKLEDSAVYLCASSAGQGRTEQYFGPGTRLTVT.

In its sample, this clonotype is large. The chain links TRBV27 to TRBJ2-6, with 7 bases fitting TRBD1. The germline V gene has CDR1 MNHEY and CDR2 SMNVEV (reference sequence). The CDR3 runs 14 residues. V was clipped by 8 bases and J by 4 bases; unmatched bases: 5. The CDR3 sequence is CASSQGSGANVLTF. CDR3 DNA sequence: TGTGCCAGCTCACAGGGGAGCGGGGCCAACGTCCTGACTTTC.

In DNA form, the CDR3 reads TGTGCCAGCAGCTTGGGGCTCTCTGGGGCCAACGTCCTGACTTTC. Its translation: CASSLGLSGANVLTF. The V gene is TRBV11-2, the J gene TRBJ2-6; TRBD1 is a possible D gene (5 bases). The CDR3 runs to 15 residues. The V and J ends lost 3 bases and 0 bases respectively, with 6 bases between them. Germline V gene lookup returns CDR1 SGHAT and CDR2 FQNNGV.

This rearrangement joins TRBV7-2 to TRBJ1-2, with D maybe TRBD1 (5 bases). Trimming shortened V by 2 bases and J by 7 bases, and 11 bases separated the two germline ends. CDR1 SGHTA and CDR2 FQGNSA come from the germline V gene. The CDR3 sequence is 13 residues long. CDR3 loop: CASSLRGGGGYTF. The DNA for the CDR3 is TGTGCCAGCAGCTTACGTGGGGGGGGTGGCTACACCTTC.

The V call is TRBV2, the J call TRBJ2-3; TRBD1 is a possible D gene (6 bases). V was cut by 4 bases and J by 4 bases, with 21 bases left in between. Per germline, CDR1 SNHLY and CDR2 FYNNEI. This CDR3 spans 17 amino acids. The CDR3 bases are TGTGCCAGCAGTGTATCGGCAGGGGACACCATTGCAGATACGCAGTATTTT. Its translation is CASSVSAGDTIADTQYF.

This chain links TRBV6-2 or TRBV6-3 with TRBJ1-1, with 8 bases fitting TRBD1. V lost 7 bases to trimming and J lost 2 bases; unmatched junction nucleotides: 15. The CDR3 consists of 17 residues. CDR1 MNHEY and CDR2 SVGEGT come from the germline V gene. The CDR3 region has the DNA TGTGCCAGCACGTTAATTTCGGCGGGACAGGCCAACACTGAAGCTTTCTTT. Its protein product is CASTLISAGQANTEAFF.

This clonotype was seen only a few times. The chain combines TRBV12-3 or TRBV12-4 with TRBJ1-6; D uncertain. V lost 3 bases to trimming and J lost 4 bases, with 10 bases between them. This CDR3 region has 15 residues. Written as DNA, the CDR3 is TGTGCCAGCAGTTTCTTAACGGATTATAATTCACCCCTCCACTTT. As protein: CASSFLTDYNSPLHF.

The chain carries TRBV6-5 and TRBJ2-1; the D gene could be TRBD1 or TRBD2 (5 bases each). V lost 2 bases, J lost 7 bases, and 18 bases lay in between. This CDR3 spans 16 amino acids. CDR1 and CDR2 (germline): MNHEY, SVGAGI. The chain's CDR3 is CASSYGSWGKRNEQFF. The CDR3 DNA sequence: TGTGCCAGCAGTTACGGTTCGTGGGGGAAAAGGAATGAGCAGTTCTTC.

The table lists this clonotype with a few counts. V usage is TRBV7-2 and J usage is TRBJ1-5; weak D call: TRBD1 (5 bases). Germline values: CDR1 SGHTA, CDR2 FQGNSA. The CDR3 totals 19 residues. With 0 bases removed from V and 0 bases from J, the gap between germline ends came to 18 bases. In DNA form, the CDR3 reads TGTGCCAGCAGCTTAGCACCGGGCGAGGGGATTTATAGCAATCAGCCCCAGCATTTT. Translating it yields CASSLAPGEGIYSNQPQHF.

The CDR3: CATSRGGDEQFF. The CDR3 DNA is TGTGCCACCAGCAGGGGGGGTGATGAGCAGTTCTTC. The chain uses TRBV15 and TRBJ2-1; tentatively, D is TRBD2 (6 bases). Trimming stripped 3 bases from V and 8 bases from J, with 8 bases between. The CDR3 sequence is 12 residues long. The germline gives CDR1 LNHNV, CDR2 YYDKDF (reference sequence).

This clonotype qualifies as medium-sized. This chain links TRBV7-2 with TRBJ2-1; D unresolved. CDR1 SGHTA and CDR2 FQGNSA come from the germline V gene. Trimming took off 6 bases at V and 12 bases at J, with 12 bases between the two ends. The CDR3 spans 11 residues. CDR3 coding DNA: TGTGCCAGCAGTTATACCGACGGGCAGTTCTTC. It translates to CASSYTDGQFF.

The gene calls are TRBV6-1 and TRBJ1-4; D gene unclear. Trimming stripped 8 bases from V and 2 bases from J, with 15 bases between. The CDR3 extends over 15 amino acids. From germline, CDR1 is MNHNS and CDR2 SASEGT. Written as DNA, the CDR3 is TGTGCCAGCGGGAAGGTTGGGGTCACTAATGAAAAACTGTTTTTT. Amino acid sequence: CASGKVGVTNEKLFF.

This clonotype was picked up many times. The chain has TRBV7-8 and TRBJ1-1; the D is unclear. Trimming shortened V by 1 base and J by 3 bases, and 9 bases separated the two germline ends. Germline values: CDR1 SGHVS, CDR2 FQNEAQ. CDR3 length equals 14 residues. The CDR3: CASSLVYWDTEAFF. CDR3 in DNA: TGTGCCAGCAGCTTAGTTTACTGGGACACTGAAGCTTTCTTT.